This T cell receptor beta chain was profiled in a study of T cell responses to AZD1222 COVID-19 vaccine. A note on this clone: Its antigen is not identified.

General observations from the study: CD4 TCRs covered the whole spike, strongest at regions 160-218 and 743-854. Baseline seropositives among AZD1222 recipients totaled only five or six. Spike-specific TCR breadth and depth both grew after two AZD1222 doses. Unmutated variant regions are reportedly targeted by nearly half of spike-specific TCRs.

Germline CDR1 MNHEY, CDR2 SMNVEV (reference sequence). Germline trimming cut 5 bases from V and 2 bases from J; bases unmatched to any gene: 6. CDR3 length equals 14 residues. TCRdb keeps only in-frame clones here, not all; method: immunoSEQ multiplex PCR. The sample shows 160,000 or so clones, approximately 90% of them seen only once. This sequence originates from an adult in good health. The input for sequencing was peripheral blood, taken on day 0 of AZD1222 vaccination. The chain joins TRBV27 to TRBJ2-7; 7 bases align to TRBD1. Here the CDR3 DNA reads TGTGCCAGCAGTCCCCAGACAGGGACCTACGAGCAGTACTTC. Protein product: CASSPQTGTYEQYF.